This is a list of T cell receptor beta chains from one sample in a study of response to subunit inactivated influenza vaccine. TCRdb reprocessed the RT-PCR reads via MiXCR and lists one record per CDR3 protein. The table lists more than 400,000 distinct CDR3 sequences, roughly 9.7% of them singletons. The material was PBMCs from blood, obtained roughly 45 days after vaccination. Every receptor here comes from a man in his fifties who received an inactivated influenza vaccine. Both conserved end residues are part of each CDR3. Fields, in order: CDR3 length, clone size, V gene, J gene, D gene, CDR3 protein, CDR3 DNA. D genes are given only for firm matches. The size entry is marked missing in some rows and otherwise reads once, few, many or a size class.

length: 16
size: .
V: TRBV18
J: TRBJ2-5
D: TRBD1
CDR3: CASSPGQGSTVETQYF
DNA: TGTGCCAGCTCACCCGGACAGGGCTCCACCGTGGAGACCCAGTACTTC

length: 15
size: .
V: TRBV20-1
J: TRBJ1-2
D: .
CDR3: CSATFSQLQGGGYTF
DNA: TGCAGTGCTACGTTTTCCCAGTTACAGGGTGGTGGCTACACCTTC

length: 14
size: many
V: TRBV25-1
J: TRBJ2-1
D: .
CDR3: CASSAGLTYNEQFF
DNA: TGTGCCAGCAGTGCGGGACTCACCTACAATGAGCAGTTCTTC

length: 15
size: many
V: TRBV12-3/TRBV12-4
J: TRBJ1-1
D: .
CDR3: CASIPSGHLNTEAFF
DNA: TGTGCCAGCATTCCCTCGGGACACCTGAACACTGAAGCTTTCTTT

length: 16
size: few
V: TRBV12-1
J: TRBJ2-3
D: .
CDR3: CASSCRDFRGADTQYF
DNA: TGTGCCAGCAGCTGTCGGGACTTCCGTGGGGCAGATACGCAGTATTTT

length: 13
size: .
V: TRBV10-3
J: TRBJ2-3
D: .
CDR3: CAISESMGDTQYF
DNA: TGTGCCATCAGTGAGTCGATGGGAGATACGCAGTATTTT

length: 14
size: .
V: TRBV5-6
J: TRBJ2-7
D: .
CDR3: CASSSRGGAHEQYF
DNA: TGTGCCAGCAGCTCAAGGGGGGGGGCCCACGAGCAGTACTTC

length: 14
size: many
V: TRBV27
J: TRBJ2-7
D: TRBD1
CDR3: CASSTGLRFYEQYF
DNA: TGTGCCAGCTCGACAGGGCTTCGGTTCTACGAGCAGTACTTC

length: 15
size: .
V: TRBV20-1
J: TRBJ2-3
D: .
CDR3: CSAETPRIGTDTQYF
DNA: TGCAGTGCTGAAACCCCTCGTATTGGTACAGATACGCAGTATTTT

length: 14
size: many
V: TRBV5-1
J: TRBJ2-1
D: TRBD2
CDR3: CASSLALAGDEQFF
DNA: TGCGCCAGCAGCTTGGCACTAGCGGGGGATGAGCAGTTCTTC

length: 14
size: few
V: TRBV6-5
J: TRBJ1-4
D: .
CDR3: CASSYLGPGGKLFF
DNA: TGTGCCAGCAGTTACCTGGGTCCGGGCGGAAAACTGTTTTTT

length: 12
size: few
V: TRBV12-3/TRBV12-4
J: TRBJ2-7
D: .
CDR3: CASGKVRYEQYF
DNA: TGTGCCAGCGGAAAGGTCCGATACGAGCAGTACTTC

length: 16
size: many
V: TRBV20-1
J: TRBJ1-6
D: .
CDR3: CSAPKGTSSYNSPLHF
DNA: TGCAGTGCACCGAAAGGGACTAGCTCCTATAATTCACCCCTCCACTTT

length: 14
size: few
V: TRBV4-3
J: TRBJ1-5
D: .
CDR3: CASSQDMVSQPQHF
DNA: TGCGCCAGCAGCCAAGACATGGTTAGCCAGCCCCAGCATTTT

length: 15
size: many
V: TRBV5-1
J: TRBJ2-7
D: TRBD1
CDR3: CASSITQGVAYEQYF
DNA: TGCGCCAGCAGTATAACACAGGGGGTGGCCTACGAGCAGTACTTC

length: 16
size: many
V: TRBV28
J: TRBJ1-1
D: .
CDR3: CASSFSRSGMNTEAFF
DNA: TGTGCCAGCAGTTTCTCCCGTTCGGGTATGAACACTGAAGCTTTCTTT

length: 17
size: .
V: TRBV12-3/TRBV12-4
J: TRBJ2-2
D: .
CDR3: CASSLRGGRANTGELFF
DNA: TGTGCCAGCAGTTTACGAGGGGGGAGGGCAAACACCGGGGAGCTGTTTTTT

length: 14
size: .
V: TRBV20-1
J: TRBJ1-6
D: .
CDR3: CSAKPGRYNSPLHF
DNA: TGCAGTGCCAAACCGGGACGCTATAATTCACCCCTCCACTTT

length: 11
size: .
V: TRBV29-1
J: TRBJ2-5
D: .
CDR3: CSVERQETQYF
DNA: TGCAGCGTTGAAAGGCAAGAGACCCAGTACTTC

length: 13
size: few
V: TRBV9
J: TRBJ2-1
D: .
CDR3: CASSVVADNEQFF
DNA: TGTGCCAGCAGCGTAGTGGCAGACAATGAGCAGTTCTTC

length: 15
size: .
V: TRBV11-2
J: TRBJ2-3
D: .
CDR3: CASSARDKLPDTQYF
DNA: TGTGCCAGCAGCGCCCGGGACAAGCTCCCAGATACGCAGTATTTT

length: 19
size: many
V: TRBV3-1
J: TRBJ1-6
D: .
CDR3: CASSQDLVSSSSYNSPLHF
DNA: TGTGCCAGCAGCCAAGATCTCGTCAGTTCGAGCTCCTATAATTCACCCCTCCACTTT

length: 21
size: few
V: TRBV7-7
J: TRBJ2-3
D: TRBD2
CDR3: CASSLEPSASGGIYHTDTQYF
DNA: TGTGCCAGCAGCTTAGAGCCTTCGGCTAGCGGGGGGATCTACCACACAGATACGCAGTATTTT

length: 14
size: few
V: TRBV28
J: TRBJ2-7
D: TRBD1
CDR3: CASSKTGIQYEQYF
DNA: TGTGCCAGCAGTAAGACAGGGATACAATACGAGCAGTACTTC

length: 18
size: few
V: TRBV10-3
J: TRBJ2-5
D: TRBD2
CDR3: CAISEGRGAGGGQETQYF
DNA: TGTGCCATCAGTGAGGGAAGAGGAGCGGGGGGGGGACAAGAGACCCAGTACTTC

length: 16
size: few
V: TRBV7-6
J: TRBJ2-7
D: TRBD1
CDR3: CASSLGVGTGRNEQYF
DNA: TGTGCCAGCAGCTTAGGGGTAGGGACAGGGCGGAACGAGCAGTACTTC

length: 10
size: .
V: TRBV20-1
J: TRBJ2-3
D: .
CDR3: CSASKNTQYF
DNA: TGCAGTGCTAGTAAAAATACGCAGTATTTT

length: 15
size: many
V: TRBV5-1
J: TRBJ2-2
D: .
CDR3: CASSPGTPYGGELFF
DNA: TGCGCCAGCAGCCCAGGGACCCCGTATGGCGGGGAGCTGTTTTTT

length: 16
size: many
V: TRBV7-2
J: TRBJ1-1
D: TRBD1
CDR3: CASSPRQGARNTEAFF
DNA: TGTGCCAGCAGCCCCCGACAGGGGGCTAGGAACACTGAAGCTTTCTTT

length: 15
size: few
V: TRBV21-1
J: TRBJ2-7
D: .
CDR3: CASSKKEQRFYEQYF
DNA: TGTGCCAGCAGCAAAAAGGAACAGCGATTCTACGAGCAGTACTTC

length: 16
size: few
V: TRBV18
J: TRBJ2-1
D: TRBD1
CDR3: CASSPRQGISYNEQFF
DNA: TGTGCCAGCTCACCCCGACAGGGAATCTCCTACAATGAGCAGTTCTTC

length: 15
size: many
V: TRBV15
J: TRBJ1-2
D: .
CDR3: CATSRGTAMTYGYTF
DNA: TGTGCCACCAGCAGAGGAACGGCCATGACCTATGGCTACACCTTC

length: 16
size: .
V: TRBV6-1
J: TRBJ1-5
D: TRBD1
CDR3: CASRGDRVLGNQPQHF
DNA: TGTGCCAGCAGGGGGGACAGGGTGCTTGGCAATCAGCCCCAGCATTTT

length: 15
size: many
V: TRBV4-3
J: TRBJ2-7
D: TRBD2
CDR3: CASSPGLGRFYEQYF
DNA: TGCGCCAGCAGCCCCGGACTAGGTCGTTTTTACGAGCAGTACTTC

length: 17
size: few
V: TRBV4-1
J: TRBJ2-7
D: .
CDR3: CASSIYKDGGGFYEQYF
DNA: TGCGCCAGCAGCATTTATAAAGATGGCGGGGGCTTCTACGAGCAGTACTTC

length: 14
size: .
V: TRBV29-1
J: TRBJ2-1
D: TRBD2
CDR3: CSVDLAGGNNEQFF
DNA: TGCAGCGTTGATTTAGCGGGGGGGAACAATGAGCAGTTCTTC

length: 12
size: few
V: TRBV12-3/TRBV12-4
J: TRBJ1-3
D: .
CDR3: CASSLMGNTIYF
DNA: TGTGCCAGCAGTTTGATGGGAAACACCATATATTTT

length: 13
size: few
V: TRBV20-1
J: TRBJ2-2
D: TRBD1
CDR3: CSATTGDTGELFF
DNA: TGCAGTGCTACGACAGGGGACACCGGGGAGCTGTTTTTT

length: 19
size: many
V: TRBV10-3
J: TRBJ2-3
D: TRBD2
CDR3: CAISEPVTTSGDPTDTQYF
DNA: TGTGCCATCAGTGAGCCCGTAACGACTAGCGGGGACCCCACAGATACGCAGTATTTT

length: 14
size: .
V: TRBV2
J: TRBJ2-1
D: TRBD1
CDR3: CASSDQGAYNEQFF
DNA: TGTGCCAGCAGTGACCAGGGGGCCTACAATGAGCAGTTCTTC

length: 19
size: .
V: TRBV9
J: TRBJ2-6
D: TRBD1
CDR3: CASSKRQGLMSSGANVLTF
DNA: TGTGCCAGCAGCAAACGACAGGGCCTCATGAGCTCTGGGGCCAACGTCCTGACTTTC

length: 13
size: few
V: TRBV10-3
J: TRBJ1-1
D: .
CDR3: CAISENQGIDAFF
DNA: TGTGCCATCAGTGAGAATCAGGGTATAGATGCTTTCTTT

length: 15
size: few
V: TRBV20-1
J: TRBJ2-1
D: .
CDR3: CSARGIAEYYNEQFF
DNA: TGCAGTGCTAGAGGGATTGCGGAATACTACAATGAGCAGTTCTTC

length: 15
size: .
V: TRBV6-5
J: TRBJ2-5
D: .
CDR3: CASSYSRRNQETQYF
DNA: TGTGCCAGCAGTTATTCCCGACGGAACCAAGAGACCCAGTACTTC

length: 14
size: .
V: TRBV27
J: TRBJ1-6
D: .
CDR3: CASSLFSHNSPLHF
DNA: TGTGCCAGCAGTTTATTTAGCCATAATTCACCCCTCCACTTT

length: 14
size: many
V: TRBV20-1
J: TRBJ2-7
D: TRBD2
CDR3: CSVGLAGATHEQYF
DNA: TGCAGTGTTGGACTAGCGGGGGCGACCCACGAGCAGTACTTC

length: 13
size: few
V: TRBV29-1
J: TRBJ1-1
D: .
CDR3: CSVASGVWTEAFF
DNA: TGCAGCGTTGCCTCAGGGGTTTGGACTGAAGCTTTCTTT

length: 13
size: .
V: TRBV24-1
J: TRBJ2-1
D: .
CDR3: CATTGNVGNEQFF
DNA: TGTGCCACCACGGGGAATGTGGGCAATGAGCAGTTCTTC

length: 13
size: few
V: TRBV12-3/TRBV12-4
J: TRBJ2-7
D: TRBD2
CDR3: CASSREGPYEQYF
DNA: TGTGCCAGCAGTCGGGAGGGGCCCTACGAGCAGTACTTC

length: 13
size: many
V: TRBV6-6
J: TRBJ2-4
D: .
CDR3: CASDGGPLNIQYF
DNA: TGTGCCAGCGACGGAGGGCCATTAAACATTCAGTACTTC

length: 16
size: many
V: TRBV27
J: TRBJ2-2
D: TRBD2
CDR3: CASRKIAGGPDGELFF
DNA: TGTGCCAGCAGGAAGATAGCGGGAGGGCCAGACGGGGAGCTGTTTTTT

length: 14
size: few
V: TRBV9
J: TRBJ2-2
D: .
CDR3: CASSPRGGTGELFF
DNA: TGTGCCAGCAGCCCCAGGGGGGGCACCGGGGAGCTGTTTTTT

length: 15
size: .
V: TRBV28
J: TRBJ2-7
D: TRBD2
CDR3: CASSSPSLAVYEQYF
DNA: TGTGCCAGCAGCTCCCCTTCACTAGCGGTCTACGAGCAGTACTTC

length: 15
size: .
V: TRBV28
J: TRBJ1-5
D: .
CDR3: CASRSREVSNQPQHF
DNA: TGTGCCAGCAGATCCAGGGAGGTCTCCAATCAGCCCCAGCATTTT

length: 13
size: .
V: TRBV20-1
J: TRBJ2-1
D: .
CDR3: CSARGRGEPEQFF
DNA: TGCAGTGCTAGGGGCAGGGGGGAACCTGAGCAGTTCTTC

length: 14
size: .
V: TRBV20-1
J: TRBJ1-4
D: TRBD1
CDR3: CSAPDRVGREKLFF
DNA: TGCAGTGCCCCCGACAGGGTGGGGAGGGAAAAACTGTTTTTT

length: 14
size: few
V: TRBV12-3/TRBV12-4
J: TRBJ1-5
D: .
CDR3: CASSLVRSNQPQHF
DNA: TGTGCCAGCAGTTTAGTACGGAGCAATCAGCCCCAGCATTTT